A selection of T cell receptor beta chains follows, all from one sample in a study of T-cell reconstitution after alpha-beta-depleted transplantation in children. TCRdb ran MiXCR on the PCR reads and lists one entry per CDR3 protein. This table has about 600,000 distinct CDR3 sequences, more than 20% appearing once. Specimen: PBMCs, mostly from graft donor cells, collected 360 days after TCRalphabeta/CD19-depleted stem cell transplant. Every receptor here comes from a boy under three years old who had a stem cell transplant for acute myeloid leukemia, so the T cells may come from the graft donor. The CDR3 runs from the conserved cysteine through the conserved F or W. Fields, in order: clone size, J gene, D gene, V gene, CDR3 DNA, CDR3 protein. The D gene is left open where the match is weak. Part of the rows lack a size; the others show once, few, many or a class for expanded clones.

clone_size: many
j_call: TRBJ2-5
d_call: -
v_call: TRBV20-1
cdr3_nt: TGCAGTGCTAGAGATGGCAGGGGTTCCGTTGGGTGGACCCAGTACTTC
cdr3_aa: CSARDGRGSVGWTQYF

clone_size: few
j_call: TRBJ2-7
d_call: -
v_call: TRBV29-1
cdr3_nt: TGCAGCGTTGCCAGATCCCCCTACGAGCAGTACTTC
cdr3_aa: CSVARSPYEQYF

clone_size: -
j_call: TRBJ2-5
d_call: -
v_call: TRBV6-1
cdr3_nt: TGTGCCAGCAGCTGGGGACGTCTCAGGGAGGAGACCCAGTACTTC
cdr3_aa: CASSWGRLREETQYF

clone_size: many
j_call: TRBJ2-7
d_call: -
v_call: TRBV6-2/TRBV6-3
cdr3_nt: TGTGCCAGCAACCTCCAAAGGGACCAGAACGAGCAGTACTTC
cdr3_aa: CASNLQRDQNEQYF

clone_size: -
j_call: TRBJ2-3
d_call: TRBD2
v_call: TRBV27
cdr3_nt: TGTGCCAGCAGTTTACTAGCGGGGGGGGCACACACAGATACGCAGTATTTT
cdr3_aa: CASSLLAGGAHTDTQYF

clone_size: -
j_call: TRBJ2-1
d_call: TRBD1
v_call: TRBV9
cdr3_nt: TGTGCCAGCAGCGACACAGGGGCCGACTACAATGAGCAGTTCTTC
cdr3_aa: CASSDTGADYNEQFF

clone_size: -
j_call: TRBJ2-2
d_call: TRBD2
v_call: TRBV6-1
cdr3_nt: TGTGCCAGCCCCTCCCGCCTAGCGGGGGCCCTTACCGGGGAGCTGTTTTTT
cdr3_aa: CASPSRLAGALTGELFF

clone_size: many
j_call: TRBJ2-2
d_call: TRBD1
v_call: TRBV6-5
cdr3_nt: TGTGCCAGCAGTTCCTGGACAGGGAACACCGGGGAGCTGTTTTTT
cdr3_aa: CASSSWTGNTGELFF

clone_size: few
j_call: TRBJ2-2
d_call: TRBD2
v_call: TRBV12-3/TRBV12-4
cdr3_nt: TGTGCCAGCAGGGGGGGGTTCACCGGGGAGCTGTTTTTT
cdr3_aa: CASRGGFTGELFF

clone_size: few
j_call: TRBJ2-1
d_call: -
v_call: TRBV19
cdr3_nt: TGTGCCAGTAGTATAAGGCCCACTGGGAATGAGCAGTTCTTC
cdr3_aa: CASSIRPTGNEQFF

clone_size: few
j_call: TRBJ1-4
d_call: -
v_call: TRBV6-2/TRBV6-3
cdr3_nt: TGTGCCAGCAATCCGGGATGGATTACTGAAAAACTGTTTTTT
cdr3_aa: CASNPGWITEKLFF

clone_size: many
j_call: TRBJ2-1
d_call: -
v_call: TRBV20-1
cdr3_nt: TGCAGTGCTAGCCCCAGCTCCTACAATGAGCAGTTCTTC
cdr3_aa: CSASPSSYNEQFF

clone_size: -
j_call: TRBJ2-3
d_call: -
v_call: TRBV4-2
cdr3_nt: TGTGCCAGCAGCCCAGCCCCTCCAGGCTCTCTCATAACTAGCACAGATACGCAGTATTTT
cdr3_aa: CASSPAPPGSLITSTDTQYF

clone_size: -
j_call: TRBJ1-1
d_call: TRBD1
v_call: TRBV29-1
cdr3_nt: TGCAGCGTTGAAGCACAGGGGGGGGGAGCTTTCTTT
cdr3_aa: CSVEAQGGGAFF

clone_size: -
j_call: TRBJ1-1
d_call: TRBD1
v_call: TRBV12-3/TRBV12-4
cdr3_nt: TGTGCCAGCAAGAGTCAGGGGGCTATGCACACTGAAGCTTTCTTT
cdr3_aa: CASKSQGAMHTEAFF

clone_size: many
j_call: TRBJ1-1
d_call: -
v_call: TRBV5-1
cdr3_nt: TGCGCCAGCAGCACCGTTACGGGGGAGGACACTGAAGCTTTCTTT
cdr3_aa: CASSTVTGEDTEAFF

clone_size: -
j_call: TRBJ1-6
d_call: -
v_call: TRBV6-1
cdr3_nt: TGTGCCAGCAGGGGCGCCTCACCCCTCCACTTT
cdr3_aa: CASRGASPLHF

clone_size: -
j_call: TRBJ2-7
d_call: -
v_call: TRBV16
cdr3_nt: TGTGCCAGCAGCCAACGAAGGGGCTCTGCCCACGAGCAGTACTTC
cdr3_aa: CASSQRRGSAHEQYF

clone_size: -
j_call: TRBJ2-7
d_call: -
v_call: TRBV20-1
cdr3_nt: TGCAGTGCCCCCTCGGAGGGGAAAGAAGAGCAGTACTTC
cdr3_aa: CSAPSEGKEEQYF

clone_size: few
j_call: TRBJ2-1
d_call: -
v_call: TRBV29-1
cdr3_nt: TGCAGCGTTCTGGTTGGGCCCCTAAGCCTATACAATGAGCAGTTCTTC
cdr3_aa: CSVLVGPLSLYNEQFF

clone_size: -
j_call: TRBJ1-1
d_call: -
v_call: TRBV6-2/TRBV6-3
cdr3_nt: TGTGCCAGCAGCCAAGGACAAATTGGGACTTTCTTT
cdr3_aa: CASSQGQIGTFF